The sequence of this T cell receptor beta chain was determined in a study of CD8 T cells in ankylosing spondylitis. Notes on this clonotype: Its antigen is undetermined.

The TCR beta libraries were generated through quantitative 5'-RACE incorporating molecular barcodes. TCRdb reprocessed the 5' RACE reads with MiXCR, giving one entry per CDR3 protein. The top ten hold roughly 16% of the sample, which has roughly 150,000 distinct CDR3 sequences, 9.8% seen once. Points from the study as a whole: CD8+ cells made up the disease-linked clones, which were relatively rare in peripheral blood. The study identified a TCR beta motif of roughly eight highly homologous variants that appeared characteristic of ankylosing spondylitis blood.

The specimen sequenced was blood, either unsorted or a sorted T cell fraction (not recorded which). The sequence derives from a female donor with ankylosing spondylitis or in good health (not recorded which).

In DNA, the CDR3 is TGTGCCAGCAGCTTGGAAGAGGACGATATCTACAATGAGCAGTTCTTC. It specifies CASSLEEDDIYNEQFF. V is TRBV13 and J is TRBJ2-1; no firm D call. Germline V gene lookup returns CDR1 PRHDT and CDR2 FYEKMQ (reference sequence). V was cut by 3 bases and J by 3 bases, with 15 bases left in between. This CDR3 contains 16 residues.